This is a list of T cell receptor beta chains from one sample in a study of T cells after posttransplantation cyclophosphamide. The method was immunoSEQ multiplex PCR; TCRdb's version includes in-frame clones alone and lacks a portion of them. The specimen gives roughly 40,000 clones without singletons; the ten biggest hold about 5%. Sequences were obtained from PBMCs. Receptors originate from a woman in her 50s in good health and a related stem cell transplant donor. CDR3s include the opening cysteine and the closing phenylalanine or tryptophan.

cdr3_length v_call cdr3_aa
15 TRBV28 CASSLRGTTSTEAFF
12 TRBV19 CASSMWQREQYF
20 TRBV27 CASRLSPPGFRGIYTDTQYF
15 TRBV7-9 CASSSTSGGGNEQFF
14 TRBV7-2 CASRPIDRGAEAFF
15 TRBV28 CASSSQPSGLYGYTF
17 TRBV19 CASSIRAGGLDTGELFF
15 TRBV11-3 CASRLDSRSGNTIYF
14 TRBV6-5 CASSYRAGNYGYTF
12 TRBV11-1 CASSPNSYEQYF
16 TRBV18 CASSHDRGLTGNTIYF
15 TRBV5-1 CASSLFKTGGDIQYF
15 TRBV5-4 CASSLSGTGTYEQYF
12 TRBV6-1 CASRRDSYEQYF
14 TRBV5-1 CASSLVPGENEQYF
15 TRBV7-9 CASSLGSGQLQPQHF
13 TRBV7-9 CASSSLTTDTQYF
15 TRBV2 CASSGGTGGLDGYTF
14 TRBV7-2 CASSLGHSNYGYTF
14 TRBV27 CASRDRGRSPTQYF
14 TRBV6-6 CASKGGDSNYGYTF
13 TRBV30 CAWKRHPNTEAFF
20 TRBV5-4 CASSFGTAITSAGGTYEQYF
14 TRBV7-2 CASSGRDRGTEAFF
19 TRBV9 CASSAGTRGGAGLTDTQYF
19 TRBV7-2 CASSSGPYTPRGAKNIQYF
18 TRBV18 CASSPPLQGVKPNNEQFF
16 TRBV19 CASRTDLPNQPYGYTF
13 TRBV19 CASRPSSADTQYF
18 TRBV14 CASSQTWRTGISSYEQYF
12 TRBV28 CASRRTGVGYTF
14 TRBV6-5 CASSHGGRYNEQFF
12 TRBV30 CAWGGRSQGYTF
13 TRBV30 CAWRMTGNTEAFF
11 TRBV29-1 CSVVGLQGAFF
11 TRBV20-1 CSARQGNEQFF
12 TRBV19 CASRITGFGYTF
14 TRBV6-5 CASSYSDSGNTIYF
16 TRBV5-1 CASSLMGGNSGNTIYF